This TCR beta chain comes out of a study of CD8 T cells in Susac syndrome. Sequencing of TCR beta drew on CD8+ and CD4+ T cells from blood. Control patients had untreated stable or active relapsing-remitting multiple sclerosis by revised McDonald criteria. With random hexamers, reverse transcription was performed on about 0.45 to 1 ug of RNA. TCRdb ran MiXCR on the immunoSEQ multiplex PCR reads and lists one entry per CDR3 protein. The table has 250,000 to 350,000 distinct CDR3 sequences, around 90% seen once. The clonotype comes from a human donor with multiple sclerosis. The sequenced sample was CD4+ T cells from PBMCs.

The CDR3 reads CASSPPEDSYNEQFF. The CDR3 nucleotides read TGTGCCAGCTCACCACCGGAGGACTCCTACAATGAGCAGTTCTTC. This chain links TRBV18 with TRBJ2-1; the D gene is possibly TRBD2 (5 bases). Per germline, CDR1 KGHSH and CDR2 LQKENI. V was trimmed by 0 bases and J by 0 bases, leaving 6 bases between them. The CDR3 runs 15 residues.